This TCR beta chain was recorded in a study of OX40 agonist ivuxolimab in advanced cancers. Study context: It was ivuxolimab, an agonistic anti-OX40 (CD134) antibody, that patients were treated with. Study-wide results and limits: In the 0.1-3.0 mg/kg groups, partial responders showed among the lowest expansion. Expanded clones were, on average, more numerous in CD8+ T cells than in CD4+.

This clone was counted a few times. Its antigen is unknown. Drawing of blood for sampling happened at baseline, at cycle 4 day 1, and at cycle 7 day 1. Generated by immunoSEQ multiplex PCR, the TCRdb table keeps only in-frame clones and is missing some. The sample comprises 45,000 to 60,000 clones, roughly 77% of which are singletons, and 1% to 1.5% rests with the top ten. This TCR was sampled from an adult with an advanced solid tumor such as melanoma, head and neck, liver or kidney cancer. The sample in question was CD4+ or CD8+ T cells sorted from blood, obtained in a trial of the OX40 agonist ivuxolimab.

CDR3 sequence: CSASQLQGEQFF. CDR3 DNA sequence: TGCAGCGCGTCCCAGCTCCAGGGTGAGCAGTTCTTC. The rearrangement joins TRBV29-1 to TRBJ2-1; weak D call: TRBD1 (5 bases). Trimming shortened V by 7 bases and J by 9 bases, and 16 bases separated the two germline ends. The CDR3 spans 12 residues. In germline, CDR1 is SQVTM, CDR2 ANQGSEA.